The entry below describes one T cell receptor (beta chain). V was clipped by 3 bases and J by 3 bases; unmatched bases: 17. Germline loops: CDR1 KGHDR, CDR2 SFDVKD. This CDR3 contains 19 residues. Some clones are missing from TCRdb's copy, which holds only in-frame ones; the method was immunoSEQ multiplex PCR. The sample lists approximately 88,000 clones; approximately 80% were seen once. This sample stems from a study of blood T cell repertoires in COVID-19. Those enrolled in Seattle joined during active infection and were followed longitudinally afterward. The receptor was derived from a man in his 70s with COVID-19, enrolled during active disease. The V and J genes are TRBV24-1 and TRBJ2-5, with TRBD2 matching 8 bases. The sequenced sample was peripheral blood. The CDR3 region is CATSDPGRGREDVEETQYF. The CDR3 coding sequence is TGTGCCACCAGTGATCCCGGTCGTGGGCGGGAGGACGTTGAAGAGACCCAGTACTTC.